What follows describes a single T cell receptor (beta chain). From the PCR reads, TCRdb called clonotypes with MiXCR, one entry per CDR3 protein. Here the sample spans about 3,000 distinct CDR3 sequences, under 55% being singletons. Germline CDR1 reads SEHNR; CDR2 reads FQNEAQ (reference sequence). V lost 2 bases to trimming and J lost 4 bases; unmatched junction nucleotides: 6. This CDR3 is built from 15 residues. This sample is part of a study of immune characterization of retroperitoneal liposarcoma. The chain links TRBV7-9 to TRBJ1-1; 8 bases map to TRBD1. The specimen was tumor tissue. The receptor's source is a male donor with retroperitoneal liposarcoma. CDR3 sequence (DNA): TGTGCCAGCAGCTTACAGGGGGCGAAGGGCACTGAAGCTTTCTTT. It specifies CASSLQGAKGTEAFF.